This paragraph covers one T cell receptor (beta chain) sequence. The data are from a study of blood T cell repertoires in COVID-19. At the level of the study: Sites across the United States, Italy and Spain contributed samples from acute and convalescent COVID-19. The cDNA or gDNA used as material had been derived from T cells, B-cell-depleted T cells, or PBMCs.

The table came from immunoSEQ multiplex PCR; TCRdb's copy has only in-frame clones and leaves some out. Found here are over 200,000 clones, 88% of them singletons; the top ten hold less than 3.5%. This clonotype was obtained from a woman aged 60-70 years with acute or convalescent COVID-19. Source material: peripheral blood.

The CDR3 protein is CASSYSNRNHQPQHF. The DNA of the CDR3 is TGTGCCAGCAGTTACTCGAACAGGAACCATCAGCCCCAGCATTTT. The V gene is TRBV6-5, the J gene TRBJ1-5; TRBD1 is a possible D gene (5 bases). Germline V gene lookup returns CDR1 MNHEY and CDR2 SVGAGI. V shed 0 bases and J shed 5 bases, with 11 bases lying between them. The CDR3 is made up of 15 amino acids.